This TCR beta chain came from a study of T cell changes during pregnancy in multiple sclerosis. TCRdb's copy holds only in-frame clones and misses some; the assay was immunoSEQ multiplex PCR. The data contain roughly 59,000 clones, approximately 93% of them singletons. With 4 bases removed from V and 2 bases from J, the gap between germline ends came to 12 bases. The germline V gene encodes CDR1 MNHNS and CDR2 SASEGT. The CDR3 spans 14 residues. This TCR was recovered from a female donor with multiple sclerosis, enrolled in a pregnancy study. V and J are TRBV6-1 and TRBJ2-7; D is perhaps TRBD2 (6 bases). Material: CD8+ T cells from peripheral blood mononuclear cells, obtained in the second trimester of pregnancy. The CDR3 bases are TGTGCCAGCAGTGGCTTAGGGACTCCCTACGAGCAGTACTTC. Protein product: CASSGLGTPYEQYF.